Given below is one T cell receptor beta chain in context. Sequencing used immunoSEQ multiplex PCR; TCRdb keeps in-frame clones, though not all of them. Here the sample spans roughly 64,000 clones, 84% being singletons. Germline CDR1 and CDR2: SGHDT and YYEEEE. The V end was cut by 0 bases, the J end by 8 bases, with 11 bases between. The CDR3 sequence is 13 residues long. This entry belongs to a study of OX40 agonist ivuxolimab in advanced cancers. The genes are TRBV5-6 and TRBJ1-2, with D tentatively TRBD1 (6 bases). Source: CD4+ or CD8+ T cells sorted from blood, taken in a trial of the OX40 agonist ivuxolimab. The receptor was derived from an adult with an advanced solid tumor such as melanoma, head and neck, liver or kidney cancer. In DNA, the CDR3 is TGTGCCAGCAGCTTGGTGGGACATGGAGGCTACACCTTC. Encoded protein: CASSLVGHGGYTF.